This T cell receptor (beta chain) was found in a study of cytomegalovirus exposure and HLA in healthy donors. V lost 7 bases to trimming and J lost 6 bases; unmatched junction nucleotides: 10. Germline CDR1 SGDLS, CDR2 YYNGEE. The CDR3 is made up of 15 amino acids. At the time of sampling, donors were nominally healthy, though unrecorded immune exposures were likely. The PCR contained 60 Vbeta and 13 Jbeta primers. Here immunoSEQ multiplex PCR was the method, and the copy in TCRdb shows in-frame clones only, minus some. Its table lists about 90,000 clones. This clonotype originated in a woman aged 25 to 39 in good health and CMV-seronegative. This rearrangement joins TRBV9 to TRBJ2-7, with 13 bases fitting TRBD2. The sequenced sample consisted of PBMCs. The CDR3 nucleotides read TGTGCCAGCGGCGGACTAGCGGGAGACAGCAGCGAGCAGTACTTC. It codes for CASGGLAGDSSEQYF.